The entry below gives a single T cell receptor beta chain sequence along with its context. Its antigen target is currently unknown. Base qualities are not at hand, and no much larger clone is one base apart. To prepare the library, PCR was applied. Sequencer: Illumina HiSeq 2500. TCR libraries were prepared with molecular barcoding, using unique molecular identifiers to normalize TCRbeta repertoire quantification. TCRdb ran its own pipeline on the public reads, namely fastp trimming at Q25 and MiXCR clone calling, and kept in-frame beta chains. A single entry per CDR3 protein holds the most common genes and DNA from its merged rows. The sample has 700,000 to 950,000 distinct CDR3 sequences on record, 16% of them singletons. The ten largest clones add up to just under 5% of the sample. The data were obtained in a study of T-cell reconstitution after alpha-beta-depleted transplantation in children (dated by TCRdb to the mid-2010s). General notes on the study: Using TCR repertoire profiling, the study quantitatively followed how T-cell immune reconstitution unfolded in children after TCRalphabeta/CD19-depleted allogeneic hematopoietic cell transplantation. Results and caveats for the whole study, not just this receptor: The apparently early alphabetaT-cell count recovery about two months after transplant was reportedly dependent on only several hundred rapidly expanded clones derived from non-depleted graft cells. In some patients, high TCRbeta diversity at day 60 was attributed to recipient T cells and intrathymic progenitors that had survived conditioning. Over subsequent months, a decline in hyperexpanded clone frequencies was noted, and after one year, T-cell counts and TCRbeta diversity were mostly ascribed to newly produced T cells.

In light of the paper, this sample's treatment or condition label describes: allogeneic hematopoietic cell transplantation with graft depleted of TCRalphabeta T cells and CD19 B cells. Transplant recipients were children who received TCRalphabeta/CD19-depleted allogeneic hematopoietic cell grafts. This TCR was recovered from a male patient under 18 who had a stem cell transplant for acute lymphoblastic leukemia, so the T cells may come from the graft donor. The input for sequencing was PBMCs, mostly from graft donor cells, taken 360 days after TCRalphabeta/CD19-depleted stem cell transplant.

The CDR3 is CASLGGQKGQPQHF. The nucleotide sequence reads as follows: TGTGCCAGCCTGGGGGGGCAGAAGGGTCAGCCCCAGCATTTT. The sequence links TRBV6-1 to TRBJ1-5; the D gene is perhaps TRBD1, on 6 matching bases. Trimming at the junction amounts to 8 bases on V and 6 bases on J, and the germline ends lie 17 bases apart. The CDR3 measures 14 amino acids from cysteine to phenylalanine. CDR3 DNA is the only sequence kept; it has 42 bases, read in frame from the first base. The germline V gene gives CDR1 as MNHNS and CDR2 as SASEGT.